Following are 13 T cell receptor beta chains from one sample sequenced in a study of T cells in women clearing cervical HPV infection. Method: immunoSEQ multiplex PCR; TCRdb's copy keeps in-frame clones and lacks some. The sample table includes tens of thousands of clones. Sequencing input: blood buffy coat. These receptors were taken from a woman between 18 and 70 years old with a cervical HPV16 infection that either progressed to CIN3+ or cleared (not recorded which).

The DNA read from the CDR3 is TGTGCCTGCGGACTAGCGGCCCCTTACGAC. Translating gives CACGLAAPYD. The full CDR3 protein reads CACGLAAPYDYTF. The rearrangement links TRBV30 to TRBJ1-2; unclear D gene. The read halts 3 residues ahead of the CDR3 end, with the missing end drawn from the germline J gene. The CDR3 has 13 amino acids. Per the germline V gene, CDR1 is GTSNPN and CDR2 is SVGIG (reference sequence).

A word on this clone: From the germline J gene comes the end of the CDR3, since the read stops 3 residues before it. This chain connects TRBV20-1 to TRBJ2-7; 9 bases line up with TRBD1. Per germline, CDR1 DFQATT and CDR2 SNEGSKA (reference sequence). V dropped 3 bases and J dropped 6; count of bases not matched to a gene: 12. The CDR3 spans 15 residues. The CDR3 here is CSASKYGGQGSEQYF. The sequenced CDR3 bases are TGCAGTGCTAGTAAATATGGGGGACAGGGATCCGAG.

Concerning this clone: The read is 3 residues too short to cover the CDR3 end, so that end is filled in from the germline J gene. The rearrangement links TRBV7-2 to TRBJ2-2; tentatively, D is TRBD1 (6 bases). This CDR3 contains 15 residues. The germline gives CDR1 SGHTA, CDR2 FQGNSA. Incomplete CDR3 DNA: TGTGCCAGCAGCCTTACAGGGATTGCTAATGAAAAG. Its translation is CASSLTGIANEK. The entire CDR3 is CASSLTGIANEKLFF.

The sequenced part of the CDR3 DNA is TGTGCCAGCAGCCAGCTGGGACTAGCGGGGGCGGGTGAG. This translates into CASSQLGLAGAGE. The full CDR3 is CASSQLGLAGAGEQFF. The chain couples TRBV14 to TRBJ2-1; TRBD2 matches 14 bases. The observed sequence ends 3 residues before the CDR3 terminus, with the missing tail filled in from the germline J gene. Germline V CDR1 and CDR2: SGHDN, FVKESK. V was clipped by 3 bases and J by 9 bases; unmatched bases: 7. This CDR3 is built from 16 residues.

On this clone: The read ends 3 residues shy of where the CDR3 ends; the end is completed using the germline J gene. The chain couples TRBV19 to TRBJ1-1; perhaps TRBD1 as D (5 bases). The CDR3 is made up of 13 amino acids. Germline loops: CDR1 LNHDA, CDR2 SQIVND (reference sequence). CDR3 bases read: TGTGCCAGTAGTACCCCGGGCAGGGTGGGA. Its translation is CASSTPGRVG. The full CDR3 reads CASSTPGRVGAFF.

About this clone: The CDR3 end lies 3 residues beyond the end of the read and is filled in from the germline J gene. This chain uses TRBV20-1 with TRBJ2-4; 9 bases map to TRBD2. Germline trimming cut 6 bases from V and 6 bases from J; bases unmatched to any gene: 15. This CDR3 is 16 amino acids long. Germline loops: CDR1 DFQATT, CDR2 SNEGSKA (reference sequence). The CDR3 bases that were read are TGCAGTGCGAGCTTTAGCGGGAGAATTGGGAGAAACATT. Protein product: CSASFSGRIGRNI. The whole CDR3 is CSASFSGRIGRNIQYF.

Points on this clone: The read ends 3 residues before the CDR3 terminus; that terminus is restored from the germline J gene. The chain is built from TRBV20-1 and TRBJ2-5, with TRBD1 identical over 9 bases. CDR3 length equals 14 residues. CDR1 is DFQATT, CDR2 SNEGSKA, per germline (reference sequence). The ends lost 4 bases at V and 5 bases at J; junction bases unmatched: 8. CDR3 bases read: TGCAGTGCTAAGACCGGGACAGGGCATGAGACC. Translation gives CSAKTGTGHET. The whole CDR3 region reads CSAKTGTGHETQYF.

Of note for this clone: The CDR3 end falls 3 residues outside the read, so it is completed with the germline J gene. V usage is TRBV7-3 and J usage is TRBJ1-2; 12 nucleotides agree with TRBD1. This CDR3 region has 16 residues. Germline V CDR1 and CDR2: SGHTA, FQGTGA. Partial CDR3 DNA: TGTGCCAGCAGCTTAGGAGGGGGACAGGGGGCGCCCGGC. Amino acid sequence: CASSLGGGQGAPG. The entire CDR3 protein is CASSLGGGQGAPGYTF.

The CDR3 DNA, read in part, is TGTGCCAGCAGCCAGAATGGACAGGGGGAAAACATT. This gives the protein CASSQNGQGENI. The CDR3 as a whole reads CASSQNGQGENIQYF. The gene calls are TRBV4-2 and TRBJ2-4, with 10 nucleotides matching TRBD1. The missing CDR3 end, 3 residues past where the read stops, is filled in from the germline J gene. The CDR3 is 15 amino acids. Germline lookup yields CDR1 LGHNA and CDR2 YNFKEQ. Trimming at V came to 3 bases and at J to 5 bases, leaving 4 bases not matched to a gene.

As concerns this clone: The read terminates 3 residues ahead of where the CDR3 ends, so the germline J gene completes it. The chain is built from TRBV4-2 and TRBJ1-4; weak D call: TRBD1 (6 bases). This CDR3 has 15 residues. The V end lost 4 bases, the J end lost 3 bases, and 12 bases lay between the germline ends. Per germline, CDR1 LGHNA and CDR2 YNFKEQ. This chain's CDR3 is CASSRGGAANEKLFF. The covered CDR3 bases are TGTGCCAGCAGCCGTGGGGGCGCAGCTAATGAAAAA.

As for this clone: The read terminates 3 residues ahead of where the CDR3 ends, so the germline J gene completes it. The rearrangement joins TRBV7-2 to TRBJ1-2; no reliable D call. CDR1 is SGHTA, CDR2 FQGNSA, per germline. V lost 5 bases and J lost 4, with 14 bases in between. There are 14 residues in the CDR3. The part of the CDR3 DNA that was read is TGTGCCAGCAGCCGCAACCCGGCGGCCTATGGC. It codes for CASSRNPAAYG. From start to end, the CDR3 is CASSRNPAAYGYTF.

Comment on this clone: Coverage ceases 3 residues before the CDR3 finishes, and the germline J gene fills in the end. This rearrangement joins TRBV13 to TRBJ2-7; D may be TRBD1 (6 bases). This CDR3 is 15 amino acids long. Trimming took 4 bases from V and 1 from J, leaving 14 bases between them. Germline loops: CDR1 PRHDT, CDR2 FYEKMQ (reference sequence). The CDR3 loop reads CASSSNRARSYEQYF. The part of the CDR3 DNA that was read is TGTGCCAGCAGCTCCAACAGGGCAAGGTCCTACGAG.

On this clone: From the germline J gene comes the end of the CDR3, since the read stops 3 residues before it. This chain connects TRBV20-1 to TRBJ1-5; 11 bases align to TRBD1. V lost 6 bases and J lost 7; bases outside the gene matches: 5. Germline CDR1 and CDR2: DFQATT and SNEGSKA (reference sequence). The CDR3 is made up of 13 amino acids. The CDR3 spells CSARTGGEQPQHF. The CDR3 bases that were read are TGCAGTGCCCGGACAGGGGGCGAGCAGCCC.